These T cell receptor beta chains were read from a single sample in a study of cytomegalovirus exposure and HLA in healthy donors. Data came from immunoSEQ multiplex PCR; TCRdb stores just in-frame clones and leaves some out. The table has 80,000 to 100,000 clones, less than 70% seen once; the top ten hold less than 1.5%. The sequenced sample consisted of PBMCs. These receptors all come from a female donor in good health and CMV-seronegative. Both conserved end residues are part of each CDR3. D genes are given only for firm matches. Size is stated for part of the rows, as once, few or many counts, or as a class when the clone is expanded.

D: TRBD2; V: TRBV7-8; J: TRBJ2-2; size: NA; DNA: TGTGCCAGCAGCTCCTTAGCGGGAGGGCACACCGGGGAGCTGTTTTTT; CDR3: CASSSLAGGHTGELFF
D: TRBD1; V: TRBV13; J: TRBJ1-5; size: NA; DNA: TGTGCCAGCAGGGGGACAGCATATAGCAATCAGCCCCAGCATTTT; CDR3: CASRGTAYSNQPQHF
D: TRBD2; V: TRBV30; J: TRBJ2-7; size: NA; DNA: TGTGCCTGGAGACTAGGGGAGGGGTACGAGCAGTACTTC; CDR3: CAWRLGEGYEQYF
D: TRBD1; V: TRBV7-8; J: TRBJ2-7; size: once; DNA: TGTGCCAGCAGCACCCCCCGGGACAGGGTCTACGAGCAGTACTTC; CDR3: CASSTPRDRVYEQYF
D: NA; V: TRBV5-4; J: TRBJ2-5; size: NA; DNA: TGTGCCAGCAGCGTAGGACAGAAGCAAGAGACCCAGTACTTC; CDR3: CASSVGQKQETQYF
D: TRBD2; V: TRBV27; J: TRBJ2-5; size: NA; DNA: TGTGCCAGCAGGGACGGGACTAACCAAGAGACCCAGTACTTC; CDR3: CASRDGTNQETQYF
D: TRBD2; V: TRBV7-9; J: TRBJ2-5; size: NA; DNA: TGTGCCAGCAGCTTATCCGGGGCAGCGGGAGATGAAGAGACCCAGTACTTC; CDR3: CASSLSGAAGDEETQYF
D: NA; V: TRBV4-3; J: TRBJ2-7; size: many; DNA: TGCGCCAGCAGCCAAGATTATGCAGGGGTGTCCTACGAGCAGTACTTC; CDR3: CASSQDYAGVSYEQYF
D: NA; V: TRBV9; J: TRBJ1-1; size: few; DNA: TGTGCCAGCAGCGTAGGAGGGGGGGGCAGGAACACTGAAGCTTTCTTT; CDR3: CASSVGGGGRNTEAFF
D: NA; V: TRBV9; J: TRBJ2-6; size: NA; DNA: TGTGCCAGCAGCCCAGCGGGCTCTGGGGCCAACGTCCTGACTTTC; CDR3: CASSPAGSGANVLTF
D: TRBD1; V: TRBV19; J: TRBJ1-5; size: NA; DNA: TGTGCCAGTAGACCGGGACAGGGGGGCCGCAATCAGCCCCAGCATTTT; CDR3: CASRPGQGGRNQPQHF
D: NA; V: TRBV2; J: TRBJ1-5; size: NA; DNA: TGTGCCAGCAGAGTGGGGGGGGCCCCGGATCAGCCCCAGCATTTT; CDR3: CASRVGGAPDQPQHF
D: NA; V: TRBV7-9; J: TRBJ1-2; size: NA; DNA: TGTGCCAGCAGCGCCTCGGAGGGGTGGGGCTACACCTTC; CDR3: CASSASEGWGYTF
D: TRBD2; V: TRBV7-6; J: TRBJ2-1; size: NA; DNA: TGTGCCAGCAGCTACACTAGCGGGGGTTACAATGAGCAGTTCTTC; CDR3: CASSYTSGGYNEQFF
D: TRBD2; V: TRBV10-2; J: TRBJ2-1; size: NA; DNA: TGCGCCAGCACAGTCGGGACTAGGGTCCATGAGCAGTTCTTC; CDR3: CASTVGTRVHEQFF
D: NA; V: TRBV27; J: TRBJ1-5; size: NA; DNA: TGTGCCACCGGGGGGGTGTTCAATCAGCCCCAGCATTTT; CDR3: CATGGVFNQPQHF
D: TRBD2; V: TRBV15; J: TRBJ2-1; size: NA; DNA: TGTGCCACCAGCAGAGCGCGGGGGGCCTCGGATGAGCAGTTCTTC; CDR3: CATSRARGASDEQFF
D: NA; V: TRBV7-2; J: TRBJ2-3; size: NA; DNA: TGTGCCAGCAGCTTCCTTGCGGTACGCGGAGATACGCAGTATTTT; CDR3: CASSFLAVRGDTQYF
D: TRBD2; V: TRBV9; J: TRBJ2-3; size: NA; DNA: TGTGCCAGCAGCGTAAACGGGGGAGGGCCAGTGGATACGCAGTATTTT; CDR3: CASSVNGGGPVDTQYF
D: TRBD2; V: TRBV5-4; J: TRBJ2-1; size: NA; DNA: TGTGCCAGCAGCTTGGGACTAGCGGGGGGGCAGAATGAGCAGTTCTTC; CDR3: CASSLGLAGGQNEQFF
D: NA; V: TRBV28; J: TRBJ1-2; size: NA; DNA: TGTGCCAGCAGCCCCCTACAGGGATCCCATAACTATGGCTACACCTTC; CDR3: CASSPLQGSHNYGYTF
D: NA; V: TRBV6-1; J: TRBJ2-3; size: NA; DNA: TGTGCCAGCAATCTTTCCCCGTATAATACGCAGTATTTT; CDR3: CASNLSPYNTQYF
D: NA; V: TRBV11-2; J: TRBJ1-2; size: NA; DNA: TGTGCCAGCAGCTTAGTCCAGGGGCCAGACTATGGCTACACCTTC; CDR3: CASSLVQGPDYGYTF
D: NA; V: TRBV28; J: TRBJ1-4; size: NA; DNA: TGTGCCAGCAGTTTACAGGGCGGAGATGAAAAACTGTTTTTT; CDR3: CASSLQGGDEKLFF
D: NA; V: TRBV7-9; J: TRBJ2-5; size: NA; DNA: TGTGCCAGCAGCCCAAAAGAGACCCAGTACTTC; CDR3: CASSPKETQYF
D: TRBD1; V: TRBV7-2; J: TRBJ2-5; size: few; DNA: TGTGCCAGCAGCCCGGGACAGGCCCTCGGGGACCAGTACTTC; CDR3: CASSPGQALGDQYF
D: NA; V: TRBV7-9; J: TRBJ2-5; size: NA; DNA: TGTGCCAGCAGCCCACCTGGGCTTCGTATACAAGAGACCCAGTACTTC; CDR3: CASSPPGLRIQETQYF
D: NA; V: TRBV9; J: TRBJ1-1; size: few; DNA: TGTGCCAGCAGCTACGCGATGAACACTGAAGCTTTCTTT; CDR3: CASSYAMNTEAFF
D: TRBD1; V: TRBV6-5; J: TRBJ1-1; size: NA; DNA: TGTGCCAGCAGTTACCCAGCGTCCAGGGGGCAAGTTGAAGCTTTCTTT; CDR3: CASSYPASRGQVEAFF
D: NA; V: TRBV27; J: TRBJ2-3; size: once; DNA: TGTGCCAGCAGTTTAGGGCTTTTCACAGATACGCAGTATTTT; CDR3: CASSLGLFTDTQYF
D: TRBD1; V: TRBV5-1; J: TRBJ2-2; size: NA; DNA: TGCGCCAGCAGCGACCGGGGACAGGGAGGTTCTGGGGAGCTGTTTTTT; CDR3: CASSDRGQGGSGELFF
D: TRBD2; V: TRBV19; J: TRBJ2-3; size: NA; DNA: TGTGCCAGTAGTCTCACTAGCGGGAGGGATACGCAGTATTTT; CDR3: CASSLTSGRDTQYF
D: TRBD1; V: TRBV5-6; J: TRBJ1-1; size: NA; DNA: TGTGCCAGCAGCGGAACACCCGGGACAGGGAACACTGAAGCTTTCTTT; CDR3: CASSGTPGTGNTEAFF
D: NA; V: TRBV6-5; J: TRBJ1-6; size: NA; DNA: TGTGCCAGCACCCCTCGACAGGACTTTTTTTCACCCCTCCACTTT; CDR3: CASTPRQDFFSPLHF
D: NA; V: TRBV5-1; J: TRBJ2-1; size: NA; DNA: TGCGCCAGCAGCTGGGCTCCAGGGATGGGGAACAATGAGCAGTTCTTC; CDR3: CASSWAPGMGNNEQFF
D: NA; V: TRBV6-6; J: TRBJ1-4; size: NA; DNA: TGTGCCAGCAGTGACCCAGGGGCTTCTAATGAAAAACTGTTTTTT; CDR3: CASSDPGASNEKLFF
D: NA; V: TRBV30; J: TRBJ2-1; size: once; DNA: TGTGCCTGGAATAACGGGATGTTCAATGAGCAGTTCTTC; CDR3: CAWNNGMFNEQFF
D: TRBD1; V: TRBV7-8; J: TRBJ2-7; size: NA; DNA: TGTGCCAGCAGCCACCGGGACAGGGCCTACGAGCAGTACTTC; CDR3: CASSHRDRAYEQYF
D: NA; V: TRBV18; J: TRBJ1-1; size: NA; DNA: TGTGCCAGCTCACCACCAAGCAAGAACACTGAAGCTTTCTTT; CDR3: CASSPPSKNTEAFF
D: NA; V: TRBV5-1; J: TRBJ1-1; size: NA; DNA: TGCGCCAGCAGCTTGGAATCTATGAACACTGAAGCTTTCTTT; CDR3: CASSLESMNTEAFF
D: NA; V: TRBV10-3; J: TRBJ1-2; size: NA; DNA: TGTGCCATCAGTGACGCGGGGAACTATGGCTACACCTTC; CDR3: CAISDAGNYGYTF
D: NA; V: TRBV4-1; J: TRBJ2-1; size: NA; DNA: TGCGCCAGCAGCCAAGAAACCGGGAGAGCCTACAATGAGCAGTTCTTC; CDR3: CASSQETGRAYNEQFF
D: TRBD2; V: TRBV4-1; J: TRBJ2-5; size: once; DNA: TGCGCCATCAGCCTCCACAGGAGGGCGACTAGCGGGGAGGAGACCCAGTACTTC; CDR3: CAISLHRRATSGEETQYF
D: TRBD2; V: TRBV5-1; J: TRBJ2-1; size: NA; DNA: TGCGCCAGCCTCGATACTAGCGGGAGACACAATGAGCAGTTCTTC; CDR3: CASLDTSGRHNEQFF
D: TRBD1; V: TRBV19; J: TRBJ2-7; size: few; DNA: TGTGCCAGTAGTACTGACAGGGCCTACGAGCAGTACTTC; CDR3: CASSTDRAYEQYF
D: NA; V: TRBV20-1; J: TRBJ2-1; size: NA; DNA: TGCAGTGACCGTCGGGACAATGAGCAGTTCTTC; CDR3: CSDRRDNEQFF
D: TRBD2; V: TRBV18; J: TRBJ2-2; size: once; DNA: TGTGCCAGCTCACCACGGCGGGGGGCTACCGGGGAGCTGTTTTTT; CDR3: CASSPRRGATGELFF
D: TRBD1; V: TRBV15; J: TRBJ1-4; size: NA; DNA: TGTGCCACCAGAACAGGGGCAACTAATGAAAAACTGTTTTTT; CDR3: CATRTGATNEKLFF
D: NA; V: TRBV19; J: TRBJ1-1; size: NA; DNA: TGTGCCAGTAGTTTTGGGGGGGGTAACACTGAAGCTTTCTTT; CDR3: CASSFGGGNTEAFF
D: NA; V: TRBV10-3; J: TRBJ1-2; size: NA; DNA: TGTGCCATCAGTGAGGGGGGCCGCTATGGCTACACCTTC; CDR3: CAISEGGRYGYTF
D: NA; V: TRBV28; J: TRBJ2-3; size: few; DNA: TGTGCCAGCAGCCGTGGGTCCCCGAGGGATACGCAGTATTTT; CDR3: CASSRGSPRDTQYF
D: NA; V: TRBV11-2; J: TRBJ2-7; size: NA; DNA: TGTGCCAGCAGCGCGGTGCTAGTTCGGCACGAGCAGTACTTC; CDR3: CASSAVLVRHEQYF
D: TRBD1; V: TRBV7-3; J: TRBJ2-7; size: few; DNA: TGTGCCAGCAGCAACGGACAGGGGTACGAGCAGTACTTC; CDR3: CASSNGQGYEQYF
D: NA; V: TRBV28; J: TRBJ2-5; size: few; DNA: TGTGCCAGCAGTCCCCAAGGCCAGGGTTGGGAGACCCAGTACTTC; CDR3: CASSPQGQGWETQYF
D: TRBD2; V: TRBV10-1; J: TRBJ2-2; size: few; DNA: TGCGCCAGCAGCGCGGGAGGGAACACCGGGGAGCTGTTTTTT; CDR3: CASSAGGNTGELFF
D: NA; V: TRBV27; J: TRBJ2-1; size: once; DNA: TGTGCCAGCAGTTTATCGTGGGCACTAGCTGACTACAATGAGCAGTTCTTC; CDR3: CASSLSWALADYNEQFF
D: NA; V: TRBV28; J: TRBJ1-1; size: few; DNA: TGTGCCAGCACCTCAGCCAGGGTCAACACTGAAGCTTTCTTT; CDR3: CASTSARVNTEAFF
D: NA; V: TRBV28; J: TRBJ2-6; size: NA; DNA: TGTGCCACCCAGGCGGGTGGGGCTGGGGCCAACGTCCTGACTTTC; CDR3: CATQAGGAGANVLTF
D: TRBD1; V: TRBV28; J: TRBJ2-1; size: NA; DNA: TGTGCCAGCACCAAACAGGGGGGCGATGAGCAGTTCTTC; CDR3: CASTKQGGDEQFF
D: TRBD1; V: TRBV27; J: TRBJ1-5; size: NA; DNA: TGTGCCAGCAGTCCCCGGACAGGGTGGCCCAATCAGCCCCAGCATTTT; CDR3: CASSPRTGWPNQPQHF